This T cell receptor beta chain was retrieved from a study of control samples from healthy donors and cancer patients. The assay was immunoSEQ multiplex PCR, and TCRdb's table has in-frame clones only and misses some. The data contain just under 150,000 clones, approximately 91% of them singletons. Trimming shortened V by 1 base and J by 3 bases, and 12 bases separated the two germline ends. The CDR3 runs 14 residues. The germline V gene encodes CDR1 GTSNPN and CDR2 SVGIG (reference sequence). What was sequenced was blood. This receptor was identified in a man aged 25-45 years in good health. The chain joins TRBV30 to TRBJ1-2, with unresolved D. CDR3 residues: CAWSADGLYYGYTF. CDR3 DNA: TGTGCCTGGAGTGCGGACGGTCTATACTATGGCTACACCTTC.